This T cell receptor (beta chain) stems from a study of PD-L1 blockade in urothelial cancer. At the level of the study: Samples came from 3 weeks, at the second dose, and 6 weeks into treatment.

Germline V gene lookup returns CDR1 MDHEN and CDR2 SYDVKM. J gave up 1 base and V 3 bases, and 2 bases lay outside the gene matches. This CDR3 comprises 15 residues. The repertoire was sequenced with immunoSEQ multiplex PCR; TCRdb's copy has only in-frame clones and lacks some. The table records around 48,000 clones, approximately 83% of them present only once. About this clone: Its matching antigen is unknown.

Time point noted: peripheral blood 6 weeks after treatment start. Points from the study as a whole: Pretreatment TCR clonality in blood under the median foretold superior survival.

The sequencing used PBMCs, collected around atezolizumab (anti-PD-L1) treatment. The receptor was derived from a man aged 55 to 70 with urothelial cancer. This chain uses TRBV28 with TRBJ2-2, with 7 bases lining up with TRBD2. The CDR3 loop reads CASSFLAGNTGELFF. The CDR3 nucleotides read TGTGCCAGCAGTTTCTTAGCGGGGAACACCGGGGAGCTGTTTTTT.